The clone carrying this T cell receptor (beta chain) came up once. Its antigen is unknown. The V and J ends lost 5 bases and 3 bases respectively, with 25 bases between them. The CDR3 loop spans 18 amino acids. CDR1 and CDR2 (germline): LNHDA, SQIVND (reference sequence). These data originate in a study of cytomegalovirus exposure and HLA in healthy donors. Study-wide results and caveats: Confirmation was obtained in vitro that three CMV-associated chains are specific for CMV antigens. Segments of the TCR beta V type were, in most cases, productive about 87% or about 30% of the time in an earlier analysis.

The PCR used 60 Vbeta and 13 Jbeta primers. The protocol was immunoSEQ multiplex PCR, while the TCRdb copy is restricted to in-frame clones and leaves out a portion. The sample contains approximately 170,000 clones, about two thirds of which appear only once. Sequencing was done on a sample of PBMCs. The sequence derives from a young woman in good health and CMV-seropositive. This rearrangement joins TRBV19 to TRBJ1-2; D might be TRBD1 (5 bases). CDR3 in amino acids: CASSRVGQDPRPDYGYTF. In nucleotides, the CDR3 is TGTGCCAGTAGTCGAGTGGGGCAGGACCCTCGGCCTGACTATGGCTACACCTTC.